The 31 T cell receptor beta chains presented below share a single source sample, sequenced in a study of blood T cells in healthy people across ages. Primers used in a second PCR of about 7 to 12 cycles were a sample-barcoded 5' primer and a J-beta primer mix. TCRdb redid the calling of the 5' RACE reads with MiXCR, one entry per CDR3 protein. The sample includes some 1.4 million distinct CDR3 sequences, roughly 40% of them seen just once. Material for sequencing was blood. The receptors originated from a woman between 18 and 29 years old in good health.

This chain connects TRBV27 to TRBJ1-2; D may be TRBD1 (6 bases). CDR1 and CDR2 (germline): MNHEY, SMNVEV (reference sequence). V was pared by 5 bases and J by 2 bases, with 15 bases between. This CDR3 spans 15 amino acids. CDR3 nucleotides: TGTGCCAGCAGTCCCACTCTTACAGGGAACTATGGCTACACCTTC. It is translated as CASSPTLTGNYGYTF.

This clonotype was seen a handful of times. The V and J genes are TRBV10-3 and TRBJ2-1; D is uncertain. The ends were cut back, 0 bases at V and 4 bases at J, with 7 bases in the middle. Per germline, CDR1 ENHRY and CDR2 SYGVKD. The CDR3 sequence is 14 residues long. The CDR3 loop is CAISESEYYNEQFF. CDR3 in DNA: TGTGCCATCAGTGAGTCCGAGTATTACAATGAGCAGTTCTTC.

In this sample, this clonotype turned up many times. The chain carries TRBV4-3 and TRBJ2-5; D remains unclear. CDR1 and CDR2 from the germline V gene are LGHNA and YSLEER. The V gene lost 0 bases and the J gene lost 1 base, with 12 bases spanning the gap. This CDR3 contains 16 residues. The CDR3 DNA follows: TGCGCCAGCAGCCAAGATTGGGCAAGCCCCCAAGAGACCCAGTACTTC. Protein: CASSQDWASPQETQYF.

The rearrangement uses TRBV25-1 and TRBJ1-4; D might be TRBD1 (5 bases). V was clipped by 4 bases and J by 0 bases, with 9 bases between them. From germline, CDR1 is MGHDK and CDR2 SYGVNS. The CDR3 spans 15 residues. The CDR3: CASSATDSTNEKLFF. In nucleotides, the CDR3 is TGTGCCAGCAGTGCGACAGATTCAACTAATGAAAAACTGTTTTTT.

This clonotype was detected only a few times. The CDR3 loop reads CSAYRAETQYF. CDR3 sequence (DNA): TGCAGTGCTTACAGGGCGGAGACCCAGTACTTC. The chain is built from TRBV20-1 and TRBJ2-5; D is possibly TRBD1 (6 bases). The CDR3 totals 11 residues. The germline gives CDR1 DFQATT, CDR2 SNEGSKA (reference sequence). Trimming stripped 5 bases from V and 5 bases from J, with 9 bases between.

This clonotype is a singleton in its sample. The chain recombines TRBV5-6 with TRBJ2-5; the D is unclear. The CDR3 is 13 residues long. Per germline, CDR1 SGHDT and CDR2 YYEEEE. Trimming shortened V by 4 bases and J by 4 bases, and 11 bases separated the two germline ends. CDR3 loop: CASSLSFSETQYF. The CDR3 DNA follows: TGTGCCAGCAGCCTGTCTTTTTCAGAGACCCAGTACTTC.

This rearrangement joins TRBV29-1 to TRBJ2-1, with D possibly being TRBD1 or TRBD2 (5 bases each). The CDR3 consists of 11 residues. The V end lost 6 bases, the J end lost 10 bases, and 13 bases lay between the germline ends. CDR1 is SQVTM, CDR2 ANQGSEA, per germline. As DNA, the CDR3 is TGCAGCGTGGGCCCGGGGACGGAGCAGTTCTTC. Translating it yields CSVGPGTEQFF.

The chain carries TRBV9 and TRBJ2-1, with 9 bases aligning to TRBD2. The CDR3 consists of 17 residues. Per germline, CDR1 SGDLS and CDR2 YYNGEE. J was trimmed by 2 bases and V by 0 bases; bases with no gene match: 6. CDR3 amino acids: CASSVGGAGGPYNEQFF. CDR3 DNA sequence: TGTGCCAGCAGCGTAGGGGGCGCGGGAGGGCCCTACAATGAGCAGTTCTTC.

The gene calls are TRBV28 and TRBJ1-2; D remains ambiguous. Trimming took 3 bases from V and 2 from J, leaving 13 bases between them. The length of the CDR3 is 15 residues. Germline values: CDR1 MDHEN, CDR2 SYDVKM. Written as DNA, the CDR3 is TGTGCCAGCAGTTTCGAGGCGGATGGGAACTATGGCTACACCTTC. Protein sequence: CASSFEADGNYGYTF.

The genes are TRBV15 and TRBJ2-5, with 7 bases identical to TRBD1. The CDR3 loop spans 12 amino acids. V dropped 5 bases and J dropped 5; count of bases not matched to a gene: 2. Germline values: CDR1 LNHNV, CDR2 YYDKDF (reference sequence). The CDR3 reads CATSQGVETQYF. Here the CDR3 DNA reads TGTGCCACCAGCCAGGGGGTGGAGACCCAGTACTTC.

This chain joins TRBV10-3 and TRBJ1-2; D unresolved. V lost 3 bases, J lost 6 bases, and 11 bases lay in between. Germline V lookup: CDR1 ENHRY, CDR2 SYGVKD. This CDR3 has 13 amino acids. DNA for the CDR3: TGTGCCATCAGTGACGGGGAGAACCATGGCTACACCTTC. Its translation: CAISDGENHGYTF.

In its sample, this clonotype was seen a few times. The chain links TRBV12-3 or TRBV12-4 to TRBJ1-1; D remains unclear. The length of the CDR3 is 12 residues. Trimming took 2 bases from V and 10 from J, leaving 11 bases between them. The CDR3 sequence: CASSLNDGRAFF. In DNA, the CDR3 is TGTGCCAGCAGTTTAAACGACGGTAGAGCTTTCTTT.

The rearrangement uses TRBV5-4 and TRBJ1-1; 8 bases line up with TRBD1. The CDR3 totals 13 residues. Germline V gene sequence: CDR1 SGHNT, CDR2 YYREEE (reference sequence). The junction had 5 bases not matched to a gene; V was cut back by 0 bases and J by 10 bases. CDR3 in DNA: TGTGCCAGCAGCTTGGCCCCACAGGGGGGAGCTTTCTTT. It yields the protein CASSLAPQGGAFF.

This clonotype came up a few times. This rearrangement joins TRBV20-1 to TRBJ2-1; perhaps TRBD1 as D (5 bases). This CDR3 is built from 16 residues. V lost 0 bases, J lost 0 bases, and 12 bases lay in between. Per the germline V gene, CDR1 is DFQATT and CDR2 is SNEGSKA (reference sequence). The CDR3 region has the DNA TGCAGTGCTAGAGATCTACCAGGGCCCTCCTACAATGAGCAGTTCTTC. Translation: CSARDLPGPSYNEQFF.

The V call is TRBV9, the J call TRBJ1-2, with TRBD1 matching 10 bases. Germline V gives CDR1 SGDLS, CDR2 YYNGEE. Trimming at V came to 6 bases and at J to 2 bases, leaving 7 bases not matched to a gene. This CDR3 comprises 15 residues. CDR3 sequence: CASNAPGQGNYGYTF. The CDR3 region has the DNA TGTGCCAGCAACGCCCCGGGACAGGGGAACTATGGCTACACCTTC.

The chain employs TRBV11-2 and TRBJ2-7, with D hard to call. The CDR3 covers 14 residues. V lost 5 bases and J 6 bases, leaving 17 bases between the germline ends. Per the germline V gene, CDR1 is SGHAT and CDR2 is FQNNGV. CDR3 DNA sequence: TGTGCCAGCAGCCCCCGGGCCCAGATGCCCGAGCAGTACTTC. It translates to CASSPRAQMPEQYF.

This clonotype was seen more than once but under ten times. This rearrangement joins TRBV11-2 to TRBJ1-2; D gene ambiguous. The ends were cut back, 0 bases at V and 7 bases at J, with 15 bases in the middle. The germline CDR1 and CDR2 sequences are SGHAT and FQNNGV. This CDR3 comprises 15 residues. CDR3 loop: CASSLDPNSYSGYTF. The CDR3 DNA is TGTGCCAGCAGCTTAGATCCCAACTCTTACTCTGGCTACACCTTC.

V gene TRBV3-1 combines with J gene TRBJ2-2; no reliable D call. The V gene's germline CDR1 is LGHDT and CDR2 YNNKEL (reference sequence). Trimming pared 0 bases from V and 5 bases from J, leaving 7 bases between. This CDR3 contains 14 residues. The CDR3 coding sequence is TGTGCCAGCAGCCAAGATATTACTACCGGGGAGCTGTTTTTT. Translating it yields CASSQDITTGELFF.

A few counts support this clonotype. The CDR3 coding sequence is TGTGCCAGCAGCTCCGAGGGTAAAAGCTTCTTGGACAATGAGCAGTTCTTC. This codes for CASSSEGKSFLDNEQFF. This sequence joins TRBV14 and TRBJ2-1; possible D gene TRBD2, 5 bases. With 5 bases removed from V and 5 bases from J, the gap between germline ends came to 22 bases. This CDR3 is 17 amino acids long. From germline, CDR1 is SGHDN and CDR2 FVKESK.

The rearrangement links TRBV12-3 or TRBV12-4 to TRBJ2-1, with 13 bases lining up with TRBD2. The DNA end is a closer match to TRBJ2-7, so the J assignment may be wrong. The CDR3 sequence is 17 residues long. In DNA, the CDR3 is TGTGCCAGCAGTCCGCGGACTAGCGGGAGATATGAAAATGAGCAGTACTTC. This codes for CASSPRTSGRYENEQYF.

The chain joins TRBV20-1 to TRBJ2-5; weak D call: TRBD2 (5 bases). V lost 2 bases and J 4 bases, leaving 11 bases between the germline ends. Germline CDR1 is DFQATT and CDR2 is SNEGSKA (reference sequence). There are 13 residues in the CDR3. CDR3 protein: CSARRGSPETQYF. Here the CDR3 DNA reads TGCAGTGCTAGACGGGGTAGTCCAGAGACCCAGTACTTC.

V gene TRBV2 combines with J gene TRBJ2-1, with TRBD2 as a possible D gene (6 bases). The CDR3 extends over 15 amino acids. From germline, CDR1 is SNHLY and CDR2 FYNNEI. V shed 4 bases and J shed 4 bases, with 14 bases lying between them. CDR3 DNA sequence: TGTGCCAGCAGTGTACGCGGGATCCAGTACAATGAGCAGTTCTTC. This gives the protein CASSVRGIQYNEQFF.

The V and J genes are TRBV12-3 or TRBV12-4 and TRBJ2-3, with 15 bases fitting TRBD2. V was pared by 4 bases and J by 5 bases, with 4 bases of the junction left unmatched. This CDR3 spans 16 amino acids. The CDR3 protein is CASSWTSGRVRDTQYF. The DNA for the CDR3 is TGTGCCAGCAGTTGGACTAGCGGGAGGGTGAGAGATACGCAGTATTTT.

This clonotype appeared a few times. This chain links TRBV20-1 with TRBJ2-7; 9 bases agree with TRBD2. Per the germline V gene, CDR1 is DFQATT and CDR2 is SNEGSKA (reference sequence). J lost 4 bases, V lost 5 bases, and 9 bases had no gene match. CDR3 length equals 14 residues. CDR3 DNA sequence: TGCAGTGCTCTCCACGAGACTAGCGGATACGAGCAGTACTTC. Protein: CSALHETSGYEQYF.

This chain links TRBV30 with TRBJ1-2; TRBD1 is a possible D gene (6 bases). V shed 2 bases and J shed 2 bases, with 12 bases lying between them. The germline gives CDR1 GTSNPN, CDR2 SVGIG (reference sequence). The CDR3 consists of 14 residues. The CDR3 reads CAWSRGGANYGYTF. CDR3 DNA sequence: TGTGCCTGGAGTAGGGGGGGCGCAAACTATGGCTACACCTTC.

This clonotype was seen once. The CDR3 here is CASSSLGGNGYTF. The CDR3 region has the DNA TGTGCCAGCAGCTCCCTCGGGGGCAATGGCTACACCTTC. The chain has TRBV11-2 and TRBJ1-2; the D gene is possibly TRBD1 (6 bases). Germline-derived CDR1 and CDR2 are SGHAT and FQNNGV. Trimming cost V 4 bases and J 6 bases, with 12 bases left between them. CDR3 length equals 13 residues.

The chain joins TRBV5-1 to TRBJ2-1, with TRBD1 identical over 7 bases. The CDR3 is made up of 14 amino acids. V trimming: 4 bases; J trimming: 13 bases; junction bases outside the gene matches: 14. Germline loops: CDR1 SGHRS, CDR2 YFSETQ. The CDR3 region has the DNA TGCGCCAGCAGCGCCGACAGGGTTACAGAGACCCAGTTCTTC. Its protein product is CASSADRVTETQFF.

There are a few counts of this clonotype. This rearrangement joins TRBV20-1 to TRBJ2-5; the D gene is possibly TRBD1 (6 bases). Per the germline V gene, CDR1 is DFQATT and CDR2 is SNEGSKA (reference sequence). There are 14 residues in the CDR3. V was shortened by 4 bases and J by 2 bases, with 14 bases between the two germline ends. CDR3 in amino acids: CSATDGTQQETQYF. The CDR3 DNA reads TGCAGTGCTACAGACGGGACACAACAAGAGACCCAGTACTTC.

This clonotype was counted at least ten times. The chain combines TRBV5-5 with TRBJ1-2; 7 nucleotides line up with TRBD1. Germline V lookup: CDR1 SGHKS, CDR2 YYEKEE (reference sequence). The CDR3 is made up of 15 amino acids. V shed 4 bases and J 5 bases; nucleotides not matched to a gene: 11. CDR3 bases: TGTGCCAGCAGCAGGAGGACCGGGACAGATTATGGCTACACCTTC. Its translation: CASSRRTGTDYGYTF. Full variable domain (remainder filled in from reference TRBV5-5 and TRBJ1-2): DAGVTQSPTHLIKTRGQQVTLRCSPISGHKSVSWYQQVLGQGPQFIFQYYEKEERGRGNFPDRFSARQFPNYSSELNVNALLLGDSALYLCASSRRTGTDYGYTFGSGTRLTVV.

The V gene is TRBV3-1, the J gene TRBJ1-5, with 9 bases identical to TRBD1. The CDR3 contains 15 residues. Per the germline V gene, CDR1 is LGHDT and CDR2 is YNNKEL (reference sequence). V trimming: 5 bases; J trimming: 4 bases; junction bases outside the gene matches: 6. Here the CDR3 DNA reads TGTGCCAGCAGCTCCGGGACAGGGATAAATCAGCCCCAGCATTTT. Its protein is CASSSGTGINQPQHF.

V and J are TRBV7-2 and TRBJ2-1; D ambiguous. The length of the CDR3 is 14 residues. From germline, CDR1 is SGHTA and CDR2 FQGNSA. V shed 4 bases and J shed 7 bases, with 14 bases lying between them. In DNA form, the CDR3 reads TGTGCCAGCAGCTCAGCGCGTTTGCTGAATGAGCAGTTCTTC. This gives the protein CASSSARLLNEQFF.